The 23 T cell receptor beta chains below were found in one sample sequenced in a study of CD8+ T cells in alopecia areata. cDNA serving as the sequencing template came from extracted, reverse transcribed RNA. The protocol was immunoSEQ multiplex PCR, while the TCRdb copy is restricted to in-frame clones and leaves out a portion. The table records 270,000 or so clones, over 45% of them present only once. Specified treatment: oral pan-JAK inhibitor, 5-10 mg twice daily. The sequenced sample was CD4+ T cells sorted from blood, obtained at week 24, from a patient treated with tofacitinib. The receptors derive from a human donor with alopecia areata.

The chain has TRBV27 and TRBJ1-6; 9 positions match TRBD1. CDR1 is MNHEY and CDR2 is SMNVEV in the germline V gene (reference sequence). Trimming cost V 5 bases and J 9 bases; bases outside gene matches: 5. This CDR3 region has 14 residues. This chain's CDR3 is CASSPGQGTSPLHF. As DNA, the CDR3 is TGTGCCAGCAGTCCCGGACAGGGGACTTCACCCCTCCACTTT.

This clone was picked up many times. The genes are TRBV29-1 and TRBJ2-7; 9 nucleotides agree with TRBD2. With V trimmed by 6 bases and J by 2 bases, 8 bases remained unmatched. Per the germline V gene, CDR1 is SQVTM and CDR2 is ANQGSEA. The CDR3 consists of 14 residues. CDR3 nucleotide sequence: TGCAGCGTCGGAGCTAGCGGGGCCGCCTACGAGCAGTACTTC. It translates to CSVGASGAAYEQYF.

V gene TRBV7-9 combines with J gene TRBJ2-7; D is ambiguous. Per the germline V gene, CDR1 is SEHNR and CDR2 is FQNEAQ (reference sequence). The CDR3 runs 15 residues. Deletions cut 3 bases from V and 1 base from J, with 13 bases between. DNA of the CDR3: TGTGCCAGCAGCTTGGTGGGCAGTCCATCCTACGAGCAGTACTTC. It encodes CASSLVGSPSYEQYF.

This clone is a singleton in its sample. CDR3: CAWSTEGNQPQHF. CDR3 nucleotides: TGTGCCTGGAGTACGGAGGGGAATCAGCCCCAGCATTTT. The chain links TRBV30 to TRBJ1-5; maybe TRBD1 (5 bases). Germline CDR1 GTSNPN, CDR2 SVGIG (reference sequence). V was trimmed by 2 bases and J by 4 bases, leaving 9 bases between them. This CDR3 contains 13 residues.

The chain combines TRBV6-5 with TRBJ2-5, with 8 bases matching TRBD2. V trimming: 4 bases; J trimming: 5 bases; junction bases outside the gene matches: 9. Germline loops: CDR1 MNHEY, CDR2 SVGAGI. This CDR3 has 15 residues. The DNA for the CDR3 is TGTGCCAGCAGTTTCTCCGGGGGGGCCGGCGAGACCCAGTACTTC. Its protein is CASSFSGGAGETQYF.

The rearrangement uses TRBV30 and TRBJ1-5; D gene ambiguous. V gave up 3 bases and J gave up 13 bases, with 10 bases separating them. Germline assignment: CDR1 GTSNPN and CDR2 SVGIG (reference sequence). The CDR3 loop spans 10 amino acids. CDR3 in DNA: TGTGCCTGGAGCGCTATACTACAGCATTTT. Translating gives CAWSAILQHF.

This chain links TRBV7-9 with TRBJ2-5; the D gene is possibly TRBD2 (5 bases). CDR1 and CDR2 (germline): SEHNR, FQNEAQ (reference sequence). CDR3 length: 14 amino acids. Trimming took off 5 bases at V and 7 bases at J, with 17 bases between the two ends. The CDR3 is CASSQAGDPGTQYF. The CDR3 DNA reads TGTGCCAGCAGCCAGGCGGGCGATCCCGGGACCCAGTACTTC.

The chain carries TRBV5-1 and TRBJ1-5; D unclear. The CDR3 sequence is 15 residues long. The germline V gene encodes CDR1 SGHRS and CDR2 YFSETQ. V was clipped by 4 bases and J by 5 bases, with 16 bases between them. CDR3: CASSLGEGQYQPQHF. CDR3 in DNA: TGCGCCAGCAGCCTTGGTGAAGGGCAATATCAGCCCCAGCATTTT. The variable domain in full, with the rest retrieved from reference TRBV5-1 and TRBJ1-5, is KAGVTQTPRYLIKTRGQQVTLSCSPISGHRSVSWYQQTPGQGLQFLFEYFSETQRNKGNFPGRFSGRQFSNSRSEMNVSTLELGDSALYLCASSLGEGQYQPQHFGDGTRLSIL.

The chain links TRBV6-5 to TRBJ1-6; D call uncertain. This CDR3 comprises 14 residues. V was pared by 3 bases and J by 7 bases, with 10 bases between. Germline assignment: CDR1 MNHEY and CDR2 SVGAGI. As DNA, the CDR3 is TGTGCCAGCAGTTATCCTCGACCGAATTCACCCCTCCACTTT. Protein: CASSYPRPNSPLHF.

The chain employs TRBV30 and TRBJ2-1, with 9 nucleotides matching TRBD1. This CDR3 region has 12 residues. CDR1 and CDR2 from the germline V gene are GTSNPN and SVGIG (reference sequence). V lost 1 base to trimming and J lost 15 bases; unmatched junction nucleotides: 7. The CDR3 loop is CAWSGTGGPGFF. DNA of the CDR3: TGTGCCTGGAGTGGAACAGGGGGCCCCGGGTTCTTC.

CDR3 in DNA: TGTGCCAGCAGTCTACTAGCGGGGGGGCAAGAGACCCAGTACTTC. As protein: CASSLLAGGQETQYF. The chain combines TRBV14 with TRBJ2-5; 13 positions match TRBD2. This CDR3 is 15 amino acids long. CDR1 is SGHDN, CDR2 FVKESK, per germline. Trimming took 6 bases from V and 2 from J; bases not matched to a gene: 3.

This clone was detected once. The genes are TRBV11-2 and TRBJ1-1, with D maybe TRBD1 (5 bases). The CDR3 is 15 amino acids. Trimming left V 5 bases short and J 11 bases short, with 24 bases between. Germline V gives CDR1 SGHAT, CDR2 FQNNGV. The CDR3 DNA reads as TGTGCCAGCAGCCAACGATCCTTTGGGACCCCGGAGGCTTTCTTT. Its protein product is CASSQRSFGTPEAFF.

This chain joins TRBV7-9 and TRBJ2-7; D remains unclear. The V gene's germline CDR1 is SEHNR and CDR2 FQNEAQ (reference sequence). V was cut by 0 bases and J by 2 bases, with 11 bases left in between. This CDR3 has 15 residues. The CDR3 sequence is CASSLAVGNAYEQYF. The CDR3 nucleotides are TGTGCCAGCAGCTTAGCTGTTGGAAACGCCTACGAGCAGTACTTC.

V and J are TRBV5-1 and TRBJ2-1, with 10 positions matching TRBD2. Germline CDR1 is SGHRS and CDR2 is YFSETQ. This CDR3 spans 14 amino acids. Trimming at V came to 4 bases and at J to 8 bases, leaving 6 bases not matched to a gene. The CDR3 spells CASSGRGLADEQFF. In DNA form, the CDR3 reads TGCGCCAGCAGCGGCCGAGGACTAGCGGATGAGCAGTTCTTC.

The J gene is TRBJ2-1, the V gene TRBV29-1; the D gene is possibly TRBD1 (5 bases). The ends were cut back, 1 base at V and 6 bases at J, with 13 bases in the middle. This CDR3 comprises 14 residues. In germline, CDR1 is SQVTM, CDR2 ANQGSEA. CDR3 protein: CSVEGRQSSNEQFF. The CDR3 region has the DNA TGCAGCGTTGAAGGTCGACAGAGTAGCAATGAGCAGTTCTTC.

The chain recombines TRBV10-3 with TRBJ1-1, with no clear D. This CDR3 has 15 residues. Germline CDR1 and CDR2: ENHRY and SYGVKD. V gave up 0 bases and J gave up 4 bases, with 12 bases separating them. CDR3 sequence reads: CAISESGGSITEAFF. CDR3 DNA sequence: TGTGCCATCAGTGAGTCCGGAGGCTCAATCACTGAAGCTTTCTTT.

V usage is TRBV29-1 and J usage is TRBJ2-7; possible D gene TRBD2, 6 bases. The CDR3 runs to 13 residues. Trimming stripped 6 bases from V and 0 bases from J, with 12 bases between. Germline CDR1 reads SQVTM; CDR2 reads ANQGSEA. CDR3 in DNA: TGCAGCGTGCGGGGCTTGAGCTCCTACGAGCAGTACTTC. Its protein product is CSVRGLSSYEQYF.

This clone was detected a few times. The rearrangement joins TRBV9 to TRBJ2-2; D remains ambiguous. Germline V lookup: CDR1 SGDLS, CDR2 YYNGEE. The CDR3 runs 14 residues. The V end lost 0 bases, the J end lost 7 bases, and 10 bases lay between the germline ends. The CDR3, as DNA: TGTGCCAGCAGCGTAGCCGTACTCGTCGGGGAGCTGTTTTTT. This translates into CASSVAVLVGELFF.

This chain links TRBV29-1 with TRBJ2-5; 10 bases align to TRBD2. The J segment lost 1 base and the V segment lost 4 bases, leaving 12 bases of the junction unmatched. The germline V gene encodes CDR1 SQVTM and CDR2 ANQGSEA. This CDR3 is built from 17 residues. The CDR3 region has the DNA TGCAGCGTTGCCCGGTCGGCTAGCGGGGGCTCCCAAGAGACCCAGTACTTC. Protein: CSVARSASGGSQETQYF.

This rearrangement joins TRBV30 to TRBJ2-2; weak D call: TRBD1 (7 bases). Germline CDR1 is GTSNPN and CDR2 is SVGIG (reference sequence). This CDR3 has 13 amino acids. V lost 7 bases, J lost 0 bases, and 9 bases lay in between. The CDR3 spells CASRGANTGELFF. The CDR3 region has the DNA TGTGCCTCCAGGGGGGCGAACACCGGGGAGCTGTTTTTT.

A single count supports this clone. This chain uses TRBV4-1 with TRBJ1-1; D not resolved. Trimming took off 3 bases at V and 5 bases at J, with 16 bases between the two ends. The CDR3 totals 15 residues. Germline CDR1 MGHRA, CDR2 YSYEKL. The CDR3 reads CASSHPIRTGTEAFF. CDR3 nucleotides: TGCGCCAGCAGCCATCCTATACGAACTGGGACTGAAGCTTTCTTT.

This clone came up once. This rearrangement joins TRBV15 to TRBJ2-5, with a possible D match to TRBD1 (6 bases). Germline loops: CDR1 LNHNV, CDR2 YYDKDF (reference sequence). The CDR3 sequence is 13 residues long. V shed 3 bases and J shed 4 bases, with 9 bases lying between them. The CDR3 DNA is TGTGCCACCAGCAGGGGACACTTAGAGACCCAGTACTTC. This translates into CATSRGHLETQYF.

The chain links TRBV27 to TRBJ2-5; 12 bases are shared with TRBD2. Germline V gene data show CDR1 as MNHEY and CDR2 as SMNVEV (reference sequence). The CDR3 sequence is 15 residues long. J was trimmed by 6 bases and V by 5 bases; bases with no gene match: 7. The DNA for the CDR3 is TGTGCCAGCAGTCCCGAGGGACTAGCGGGCCAGACCCAGTACTTC. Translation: CASSPEGLAGQTQYF.